One sample yielded the 8 T cell receptor beta chains listed below, sequenced in a study of T cells after yellow fever vaccination. TCRdb passed the 5' RACE reads through MiXCR, listing each CDR3 protein once. Of approximately 550,000 distinct CDR3 sequences listed, 15% to 20% are singletons. This sample comprised PBMCs, obtained 15 days after the yellow fever booster vaccination. Source of these receptors: a man between 25 and 39 years old who received the YFV17D yellow fever vaccine.

This clonotype was counted between two and nine times. The rearrangement uses TRBV15 and TRBJ2-5, with 10 bases lining up with TRBD2. CDR1 and CDR2 (germline): LNHNV, YYDKDF (reference sequence). The trim removed 6 bases at V and 5 bases at J, leaving 3 bases unmatched. The CDR3 has 13 amino acids. The CDR3 DNA reads as TGTGCCACCAGAAGTAGCGGGAGGGAGACCCAGTACTTC. Its protein is CATRSSGRETQYF.

This chain joins TRBV29-1 and TRBJ2-7; no clear D gene. The germline V gene encodes CDR1 SQVTM and CDR2 ANQGSEA. The CDR3 runs 12 residues. V lost 7 bases, J lost 3 bases, and 13 bases lay in between. Here the CDR3 reads CSGRKGLYEQYF. The CDR3 region has the DNA TGCAGCGGCAGAAAGGGTCTCTACGAGCAGTACTTC.

The gene calls are TRBV27 and TRBJ2-2; TRBD2 aligns across 9 bases. In germline, CDR1 is MNHEY, CDR2 SMNVEV (reference sequence). Trimming took 1 base from V and 0 from J; bases not matched to a gene: 3. The CDR3 has 17 amino acids. Written as DNA, the CDR3 is TGTGCCAGCAGTTTATGGGCTAGCGGGACGAACACCGGGGAGCTGTTTTTT. This encodes CASSLWASGTNTGELFF.

The genes are TRBV28 and TRBJ1-2; unclear D gene. The CDR3 runs 14 residues. Germline loops: CDR1 MDHEN, CDR2 SYDVKM. Trimming left V 0 bases short and J 7 bases short, with 12 bases between. The chain's CDR3 is CASSLWGGESGYTF. CDR3 DNA: TGTGCCAGCAGTTTATGGGGAGGCGAATCTGGCTACACCTTC.

The chain joins TRBV20-1 to TRBJ1-5; D uncertain. CDR1 DFQATT and CDR2 SNEGSKA come from the germline V gene (reference sequence). This CDR3 spans 17 amino acids. V lost 5 bases and J lost 2, with 22 bases in between. The CDR3 DNA reads TGCAGTGCTTCGAACGTACTTGGTGGTAGAGGCAATCAGCCCCAGCATTTT. Translation: CSASNVLGGRGNQPQHF.

The chain has TRBV12-3 or TRBV12-4 and TRBJ2-1, with TRBD2 identical over 7 bases. V gave up 9 bases and J gave up 0 bases; unmatched junction bases: 5. This CDR3 comprises 14 residues. The CDR3, as DNA: TGTGCCAGTCTTAAGCGGGACTCCTACAATGAGCAGTTCTTC. Translated, it gives CASLKRDSYNEQFF.

This clonotype was detected a few times. The CDR3 loop is CASSPSGRAAYEQYF. In DNA form, the CDR3 reads TGTGCCAGCTCACCGAGCGGGAGGGCGGCCTACGAGCAGTACTTC. This chain connects TRBV18 to TRBJ2-7, with 10 bases fitting TRBD2. Germline CDR1 and CDR2: KGHSH and LQKENI. This CDR3 comprises 15 residues. Unmatched junction bases numbered 4, after V lost 3 bases and J lost 2 bases.

The J gene is TRBJ1-4, the V gene TRBV5-4; 9 nucleotides agree with TRBD1. J gave up 6 bases and V 4 bases, and 4 bases lay outside the gene matches. The germline V gene encodes CDR1 SGHNT and CDR2 YYREEE (reference sequence). This CDR3 is 14 amino acids long. This CDR3 reads CASSIRDRDEKLFF. The CDR3, as DNA: TGTGCCAGCAGCATCCGGGACAGGGATGAAAAACTGTTTTTT.